The rows below give T cell receptor beta chains drawn from one sample of a study of blood T cell repertoires in COVID-19. Sequencing used immunoSEQ multiplex PCR; TCRdb keeps in-frame clones, though not all of them. The sample shows approximately 49,000 clones, about four fifths of them seen only once. Material: peripheral blood. These receptors all come from a woman older than 75 with COVID-19, enrolled during active disease. Both conserved end residues are part of each CDR3. Each record gives: D gene, V gene, clone size, J gene, CDR3 DNA, CDR3 protein. D genes are given only for firm matches. Where a row states a size, it is once, few, many or the class of an expanded clone; other rows omit it.

d_call: TRBD1; v_call: TRBV4-2; clone_size: once; j_call: TRBJ2-3; cdr3_nt: TGTGCCAGCAGCCAAGATTACAGGGGACCAGGAGATACGCAGTATTTT; cdr3_aa: CASSQDYRGPGDTQYF
d_call: NA; v_call: TRBV13; clone_size: NA; j_call: TRBJ1-2; cdr3_nt: TGTGCCAGCAGCTTAAGCGGGGCCCAGTCTTATGGCTACACCTTC; cdr3_aa: CASSLSGAQSYGYTF
d_call: TRBD2; v_call: TRBV5-1; clone_size: NA; j_call: TRBJ2-2; cdr3_nt: TGCGCCAGCAGCTCTAGCGGGGGATCCACCGGGGAGCTGTTTTTT; cdr3_aa: CASSSSGGSTGELFF
d_call: TRBD1; v_call: TRBV5-5; clone_size: NA; j_call: TRBJ2-3; cdr3_nt: TGTGCCAGCAGCCCACGGGACAGGGGCACAGATACGCAGTATTTT; cdr3_aa: CASSPRDRGTDTQYF
d_call: NA; v_call: TRBV4-1; clone_size: NA; j_call: TRBJ1-2; cdr3_nt: TGCGCCAGCAGCCAAGATGGGACACCCAACTATGGCTACACCTTC; cdr3_aa: CASSQDGTPNYGYTF
d_call: TRBD1; v_call: TRBV19; clone_size: few; j_call: TRBJ2-7; cdr3_nt: TGTGCCAGTATCGGACAGGGATCCTACGAGCAGTACTTC; cdr3_aa: CASIGQGSYEQYF
d_call: TRBD2; v_call: TRBV5-4; clone_size: once; j_call: TRBJ2-5; cdr3_nt: TGTGCCAGCAGCCGAAGAAGAGGACTAGCGGGAGGCGCTGAGACCCAGTACTTC; cdr3_aa: CASSRRRGLAGGAETQYF
d_call: NA; v_call: TRBV5-1; clone_size: few; j_call: TRBJ2-2; cdr3_nt: TGCGCCAGCACCGAGCGGACCTTAACCACCACCGGGGAGCTGTTTTTT; cdr3_aa: CASTERTLTTTGELFF
d_call: TRBD2; v_call: TRBV28; clone_size: once; j_call: TRBJ2-3; cdr3_nt: TGTGCCAGCAGCACCCTACTAGCGGGAGGGTTCACAGATACGCAGTATTTT; cdr3_aa: CASSTLLAGGFTDTQYF
d_call: NA; v_call: TRBV29-1; clone_size: NA; j_call: TRBJ2-1; cdr3_nt: TGCAGCGTTGCAGGCGGGACCTACAATGAGCAGTTCTTC; cdr3_aa: CSVAGGTYNEQFF
d_call: NA; v_call: TRBV7-2; clone_size: NA; j_call: TRBJ1-5; cdr3_nt: TGTGCCAGCAGCTTAGGGGGGGGTGGGGGGCAGCCCCAGCATTTT; cdr3_aa: CASSLGGGGGQPQHF
d_call: TRBD2; v_call: TRBV5-4; clone_size: NA; j_call: TRBJ2-3; cdr3_nt: TGTGCCAGCGCTCCGACTAGCGGGATTGCCGCAGATACGCAGTATTTT; cdr3_aa: CASAPTSGIAADTQYF
d_call: NA; v_call: TRBV24-1; clone_size: NA; j_call: TRBJ2-5; cdr3_nt: TGTGCCACCAGTGATCCCAGGGTTATACAAGAGACCCAGTACTTC; cdr3_aa: CATSDPRVIQETQYF
d_call: TRBD2; v_call: TRBV19; clone_size: NA; j_call: TRBJ2-5; cdr3_nt: TGTGCCAGTACCGACTACGGGGGGAGTGGGCTAGAGACCCAGTACTTC; cdr3_aa: CASTDYGGSGLETQYF
d_call: NA; v_call: TRBV19; clone_size: NA; j_call: TRBJ1-1; cdr3_nt: TGTGCCAGTAGTATAGGAGTTAAGGGGTTTTACACTGAAGCTTTCTTT; cdr3_aa: CASSIGVKGFYTEAFF
d_call: TRBD2; v_call: TRBV9; clone_size: NA; j_call: TRBJ2-7; cdr3_nt: TGTGCCAGCAGCGCCGGGGTGCTAGCGGGAGACTACGAGCAGTACTTC; cdr3_aa: CASSAGVLAGDYEQYF
d_call: TRBD2; v_call: TRBV10-3; clone_size: NA; j_call: TRBJ2-1; cdr3_nt: TGTGCCATCAGTGCGGGAGGACTAGCGGGGGAGGGTACTTGGAATGAGCAGTTCTTC; cdr3_aa: CAISAGGLAGEGTWNEQFF
d_call: NA; v_call: TRBV5-5; clone_size: NA; j_call: TRBJ1-3; cdr3_nt: TGTGCCAGCAGCTTGCGGGCGGGGGCGTCCTCAACTGGAAACACCATATATTTT; cdr3_aa: CASSLRAGASSTGNTIYF
d_call: TRBD1; v_call: TRBV2; clone_size: NA; j_call: TRBJ1-6; cdr3_nt: TGTGCCAGCAACAGGGGGCAAGGATCACCCCTCCACTTT; cdr3_aa: CASNRGQGSPLHF
d_call: NA; v_call: TRBV5-1; clone_size: NA; j_call: TRBJ2-7; cdr3_nt: TGCGCCAGCAGCCTCCAGAGTCTGCAGGGGTACGAGCAGTACTTC; cdr3_aa: CASSLQSLQGYEQYF
d_call: NA; v_call: TRBV19; clone_size: NA; j_call: TRBJ1-5; cdr3_nt: TGTGCCAGTAGTATAGGGGACTTAGGTACCCAGCCCCAGCATTTT; cdr3_aa: CASSIGDLGTQPQHF
d_call: NA; v_call: TRBV29-1; clone_size: once; j_call: TRBJ1-2; cdr3_nt: TGCAGCGGTGACCTTCAGGGGAGGGATGGCTACACCTTC; cdr3_aa: CSGDLQGRDGYTF
d_call: TRBD1; v_call: TRBV19; clone_size: NA; j_call: TRBJ2-6; cdr3_nt: TGTGCCAGCTATAGTTCCGTCAGAGACAGGGGAATCTCTGGGGCCAACGTCCTGACTTTC; cdr3_aa: CASYSSVRDRGISGANVLTF
d_call: TRBD2; v_call: TRBV27; clone_size: NA; j_call: TRBJ2-1; cdr3_nt: TGTGCCAGCAGTTTAGGAATCGGGAGGGCTTCCTACAATGAGCAGTTCTTC; cdr3_aa: CASSLGIGRASYNEQFF
d_call: TRBD2; v_call: TRBV29-1; clone_size: NA; j_call: TRBJ2-5; cdr3_nt: TGCAGCGTCGACGGGACTAGCGGGAGTCTGTATGAGACCCAGTACTTC; cdr3_aa: CSVDGTSGSLYETQYF
d_call: NA; v_call: TRBV4-2; clone_size: NA; j_call: TRBJ1-2; cdr3_nt: TGTGCCAGCAGCCAGAGTTCTAACTATGGCTACACCTTC; cdr3_aa: CASSQSSNYGYTF
d_call: NA; v_call: TRBV20-1; clone_size: NA; j_call: TRBJ2-1; cdr3_nt: TGCAGTGCTAGTACTGGGGCGTCCCACAATGAGCAGTTCTTC; cdr3_aa: CSASTGASHNEQFF
d_call: TRBD2; v_call: TRBV28; clone_size: once; j_call: TRBJ2-1; cdr3_nt: TGTGCCAGCAGTCCCTATTTTGGCGGGAGGGTGGCGTTCTTC; cdr3_aa: CASSPYFGGRVAFF
d_call: NA; v_call: TRBV10-3; clone_size: NA; j_call: TRBJ2-3; cdr3_nt: TGTGCCATCGGGACAACGGATACGCAGTATTTT; cdr3_aa: CAIGTTDTQYF
d_call: NA; v_call: TRBV21-1; clone_size: NA; j_call: TRBJ2-1; cdr3_nt: TGTGCCTGGGGGAGCGGGTTCTACAATGAGCAGTTCTTC; cdr3_aa: CAWGSGFYNEQFF
d_call: NA; v_call: TRBV6-1; clone_size: NA; j_call: TRBJ2-5; cdr3_nt: TGTGCCAGCAGTGAAAGGAGACTAGAGCGCCCAGAGACCCAGTACTTC; cdr3_aa: CASSERRLERPETQYF
d_call: TRBD2; v_call: TRBV3-1/TRBV3-2; clone_size: few; j_call: TRBJ2-1; cdr3_nt: TGTGCCAGCAGCCAGACTAGCGGCTACAATGAGCAGTTCTTC; cdr3_aa: CASSQTSGYNEQFF
d_call: NA; v_call: TRBV3-1/TRBV3-2; clone_size: NA; j_call: TRBJ2-5; cdr3_nt: TGTGGGGAGATCCAAGAGACCCAGTACTTC; cdr3_aa: CGEIQETQYF
d_call: NA; v_call: TRBV6-5; clone_size: NA; j_call: TRBJ1-5; cdr3_nt: TGTGCCAGCAGTTACGATGGACAGAATCAGCCCCAGCATTTT; cdr3_aa: CASSYDGQNQPQHF
d_call: NA; v_call: TRBV28; clone_size: NA; j_call: TRBJ2-1; cdr3_nt: TGTGCCAGCAGTGGGGGGGACACCCCCTACAATGAGCAGTTCTTC; cdr3_aa: CASSGGDTPYNEQFF
d_call: TRBD2; v_call: TRBV11-2; clone_size: NA; j_call: TRBJ2-7; cdr3_nt: TGTGCCAGCAGCTTACCCCCGGGACTAGCGGATTACGAGCAGTACTTC; cdr3_aa: CASSLPPGLADYEQYF
d_call: TRBD2; v_call: TRBV24-1; clone_size: NA; j_call: TRBJ2-7; cdr3_nt: TGTGCCACCAGTGATGCCGGGACTAGCGGGAAGGGAAAGCAGTACTTC; cdr3_aa: CATSDAGTSGKGKQYF
d_call: TRBD1; v_call: TRBV7-6; clone_size: NA; j_call: TRBJ2-7; cdr3_nt: TGTGCCAGCAGCAAGACAGGGACCTACGAGCAGTACTTC; cdr3_aa: CASSKTGTYEQYF
d_call: NA; v_call: TRBV29-1; clone_size: few; j_call: TRBJ1-1; cdr3_nt: TGCAGCGTCCAAGTGGGGCAGAAGAACACTGAAGCTTTCTTT; cdr3_aa: CSVQVGQKNTEAFF
d_call: NA; v_call: TRBV5-1; clone_size: NA; j_call: TRBJ1-1; cdr3_nt: TGCGCCAGCACTAACAGGAACACTGAAGCTTTCTTT; cdr3_aa: CASTNRNTEAFF
d_call: NA; v_call: TRBV6-1; clone_size: NA; j_call: TRBJ2-7; cdr3_nt: TGTGCCAGCAGTGAAGATCGGGGATTTTACTACGAGCAGTACTTC; cdr3_aa: CASSEDRGFYYEQYF
d_call: TRBD1; v_call: TRBV2; clone_size: few; j_call: TRBJ2-7; cdr3_nt: TGTGCCAGCAGTGTGCCCGGGACAGGGGGCTACGAGCAGTACTTC; cdr3_aa: CASSVPGTGGYEQYF
d_call: NA; v_call: TRBV19; clone_size: once; j_call: TRBJ2-1; cdr3_nt: TGTGCCAGTAACCACAGGGTGAGAAATGAGCAGTTCTTC; cdr3_aa: CASNHRVRNEQFF
d_call: TRBD1; v_call: TRBV5-1; clone_size: NA; j_call: TRBJ2-3; cdr3_nt: TGCGCCAGCAGCTCGGGACAGGGGACTAGCACAGATACGCAGTATTTT; cdr3_aa: CASSSGQGTSTDTQYF
d_call: TRBD1; v_call: TRBV2; clone_size: few; j_call: TRBJ2-6; cdr3_nt: TGTGCCAGCGAACAGGGGGCTGGGGCCAACGTCCTGACTTTC; cdr3_aa: CASEQGAGANVLTF
d_call: TRBD1; v_call: TRBV6-5; clone_size: NA; j_call: TRBJ2-2; cdr3_nt: TGTGCCAGCAGGGACCGACAGGGGGCGGCCGGGGAGCTGTTTTTT; cdr3_aa: CASRDRQGAAGELFF
d_call: NA; v_call: TRBV6-5; clone_size: NA; j_call: TRBJ2-3; cdr3_nt: TGTGCCAGCAGTTACTCGATCCAAGGAGCATATACGCAGTATTTT; cdr3_aa: CASSYSIQGAYTQYF
d_call: NA; v_call: TRBV14; clone_size: NA; j_call: TRBJ2-7; cdr3_nt: TGTGCCAGCAGCCAAGTTGTCCCGGCAGCGGGTCGTCACGAGCAGTACTTC; cdr3_aa: CASSQVVPAAGRHEQYF
d_call: NA; v_call: TRBV11-3; clone_size: NA; j_call: TRBJ2-4; cdr3_nt: TGTGCCAGCAGCTTAGGAGACACTAGGGACATTCAGTACTTC; cdr3_aa: CASSLGDTRDIQYF
d_call: NA; v_call: TRBV18; clone_size: NA; j_call: TRBJ2-7; cdr3_nt: TGTGCCAGCTCACCCTTGATGACCCGGGAATTAGGGTTCGAGCAGTACTTC; cdr3_aa: CASSPLMTRELGFEQYF
d_call: TRBD2; v_call: TRBV7-2; clone_size: NA; j_call: TRBJ2-1; cdr3_nt: TGTGCCAGCAGCTTGGGGACTAGCGTCGATGAGCAGTTCTTC; cdr3_aa: CASSLGTSVDEQFF
d_call: NA; v_call: TRBV5-1; clone_size: NA; j_call: TRBJ2-7; cdr3_nt: TGCGCCAGCAGCTTGGGTTCCCGGGACAACGAGCAGTACTTC; cdr3_aa: CASSLGSRDNEQYF
d_call: NA; v_call: TRBV7-8; clone_size: NA; j_call: TRBJ1-1; cdr3_nt: TGTGCCAGCAGTCAAATGCAGGGCACTGAAGCTTTCTTT; cdr3_aa: CASSQMQGTEAFF
d_call: NA; v_call: TRBV5-1; clone_size: NA; j_call: TRBJ1-5; cdr3_nt: TGCGCCAGCAGCTTGATCGCAGGGAGCAATCAGCCCCAGCATTTT; cdr3_aa: CASSLIAGSNQPQHF
d_call: NA; v_call: TRBV29-1; clone_size: NA; j_call: TRBJ2-5; cdr3_nt: TGCAGCGTTGAATTCGGGGACACCCCACAAGAGACCCAGTACTTC; cdr3_aa: CSVEFGDTPQETQYF
d_call: TRBD1; v_call: TRBV5-1; clone_size: NA; j_call: TRBJ1-1; cdr3_nt: TGCGCCAGCAGCTTGGCGGCAGGACAGGGGACTGAAGCTTTCTTT; cdr3_aa: CASSLAAGQGTEAFF
d_call: NA; v_call: TRBV4-1; clone_size: once; j_call: TRBJ1-5; cdr3_nt: TGCGCCAGCAGCCCCCACGGCCAGGGGAATCAGCCCCAGCATTTT; cdr3_aa: CASSPHGQGNQPQHF